What follows are 16 T cell receptor beta chains derived from one specimen sequenced in a study of blood T cell repertoires in COVID-19. Sequencing used immunoSEQ multiplex PCR; TCRdb keeps in-frame clones, though not all of them. The sample has some 200,000 clones; about 88% are singletons. The material sequenced was peripheral blood. The source of these receptors is a middle-aged woman with acute or convalescent COVID-19.

The chain carries TRBV30 and TRBJ1-2; D perhaps matches TRBD1 (5 bases). Germline CDR1 reads GTSNPN; CDR2 reads SVGIG (reference sequence). The V end lost 8 bases, the J end lost 2 bases, and 9 bases lay between the germline ends. There are 11 residues in the CDR3. The CDR3 loop reads CALTGNYGYTF. The CDR3 DNA follows: TGTGCCCTTACAGGAAACTATGGCTACACCTTC. Variable domain in full (rest from reference TRBV30 and TRBJ1-2): SQTIHQWPATLVQPVGSPLSLECTVEGTSNPNLYWYRQAAGRGLQLLFYSVGIGQISSEVPQNLSASRPQDRQFILSSKKLLLSDSGFYLCALTGNYGYTFGSGTRLTVV.

The rearrangement uses TRBV5-1 and TRBJ1-1, with D perhaps TRBD1 (6 bases). Germline loops: CDR1 SGHRS, CDR2 YFSETQ. The CDR3 is 13 amino acids. V lost 0 bases and J 5 bases, leaving 8 bases between the germline ends. DNA for the CDR3: TGCGCCAGCAGCTTGGAAGGGGGTACTGAAGCTTTCTTT. It specifies CASSLEGGTEAFF.

This chain joins TRBV20-1 and TRBJ1-2; a weak D match, TRBD1 (5 bases). The CDR3 extends over 13 amino acids. Looked up from germline, CDR1 is DFQATT and CDR2 is SNEGSKA (reference sequence). Trimming took 3 bases from V and 3 from J, leaving 11 bases between them. DNA for the CDR3: TGCAGTGCTAGTAGTTGGGGGGACTATGGCTACACCTTC. Translation gives CSASSWGDYGYTF.

This chain joins TRBV10-3 and TRBJ2-5, with D possibly being TRBD2 (7 bases). Trimming took off 6 bases at V and 3 bases at J, with 11 bases between the two ends. Per germline, CDR1 ENHRY and CDR2 SYGVKD. The CDR3 runs 13 residues. Here the CDR3 reads CAIRDSGEETQYF. CDR3 bases: TGTGCCATCAGGGACAGCGGGGAAGAGACCCAGTACTTC.

The genes are TRBV4-2 and TRBJ2-1, with TRBD2 identical over 9 bases. CDR3 length equals 17 residues. Trimming cost V 0 bases and J 5 bases; bases outside gene matches: 8. CDR1 and CDR2 (germline): LGHNA, YNFKEQ. CDR3 sequence (DNA): TGTGCCAGCAGCCAAGATCGAGGCAGCGGGGGGAACAATGAGCAGTTCTTC. This encodes CASSQDRGSGGNNEQFF.

J is TRBJ2-1 and V is TRBV6-4, with TRBD2 matching over 16 bases. This CDR3 has 19 amino acids. Trimming cost V 4 bases and J 8 bases; bases outside gene matches: 14. Germline V CDR1 and CDR2: MRHNA, SNTAGT. In DNA, the CDR3 is TGTGCCAGCAGTGCAACACCTGTCGGGACTAGCGGGGGGGCCTATGAGCAGTTCTTC. It encodes CASSATPVGTSGGAYEQFF.

The V and J genes are TRBV2 and TRBJ2-1, with D possibly matching TRBD1 (6 bases). CDR1 and CDR2 from the germline V gene are SNHLY and FYNNEI. Trimming shortened V by 6 bases and J by 2 bases, and 20 bases separated the two germline ends. The CDR3 length is 17 residues. CDR3 in DNA: TGTGCCAGCAGCGGCGGCGTGGACAGACGAACCTACAATGAGCAGTTCTTC. This encodes CASSGGVDRRTYNEQFF. Supplemented by reference TRBV2 and TRBJ2-1, the full variable domain reads EPEVTQTPSHQVTQMGQEVILRCVPISNHLYFYWYRQILGQKVEFLVSFYNNEISEKSEIFDDQFSVERPDGSNFTLKIRSTKLEDSAMYFCASSGGVDRRTYNEQFFGPGTRLTVL.

The CDR3 reads CASLARGYSTDTQYF. The DNA of the CDR3 is TGTGCCAGCTTGGCCCGGGGTTATAGCACAGATACGCAGTATTTT. This chain uses TRBV6-5 with TRBJ2-3; tentatively, D is TRBD2 (5 bases). Germline CDR1 and CDR2: MNHEY and SVGAGI. This CDR3 spans 15 amino acids. V lost 8 bases to trimming and J lost 0 bases, with 15 bases between them.

This clone has just one count. Other nucleotide sequences in the sample specify the same CDR3. The rearrangement uses TRBV18 and TRBJ2-5; the D gene is possibly TRBD1 (6 bases). Trimming took 2 bases from V and 3 from J, leaving 10 bases between them. The CDR3 is 14 amino acids. Germline CDR1 KGHSH, CDR2 LQKENI. The CDR3 is CASSPRGGEETQYF. CDR3 nucleotides: TGTGCCAGCTCACCAAGAGGGGGAGAAGAGACCCAGTACTTC.

The chain carries TRBV9 and TRBJ2-7; 15 bases are shared with TRBD2. The CDR3 has 17 amino acids. Trimming took 4 bases from V and 0 from J; bases not matched to a gene: 5. Germline CDR1 SGDLS, CDR2 YYNGEE. Written as DNA, the CDR3 is TGTGCCAGCAGCTTCCGGACTAGCGGGGGGGACTCCTACGAGCAGTACGTC. This encodes CASSFRTSGGDSYEQYV.

This clone showed up just once. This chain connects TRBV6-5 to TRBJ2-7, with a weak D call TRBD1 (5 bases). Germline CDR1 and CDR2: MNHEY and SVGAGI. There are 14 residues in the CDR3. The ends were cut back, 5 bases at V and 5 bases at J, with 16 bases in the middle. The CDR3 DNA reads TGTGCCAGCAGTCGGACAAGAAATCAAGACGAGCAGTACGTC. This codes for CASSRTRNQDEQYV.

There are a few counts of this clone. V usage is TRBV6-4 and J usage is TRBJ1-6; D is unclear. Germline V lookup: CDR1 MRHNA, CDR2 SNTAGT. V was shortened by 5 bases and J by 8 bases, with 10 bases between the two germline ends. The CDR3 runs 13 residues. The CDR3 nucleotides read TGTGCCAGCAGTCCTGAGTTAGATTCACCCCTCCACTTT. Protein sequence: CASSPELDSPLHF.

J is TRBJ2-5 and V is TRBV5-1, with 10 bases fitting TRBD1. This CDR3 contains 16 residues. The J segment lost 3 bases and the V segment lost 2 bases, leaving 7 bases of the junction unmatched. From germline, CDR1 is SGHRS and CDR2 YFSETQ. Here the CDR3 DNA reads TGCGCCAGCAGCTTTGGGAAGGGGACAGGGGAAGAGACCCAGTACTTC. As protein: CASSFGKGTGEETQYF.

A note on this clone: Other DNA sequences in the same sample also yield this CDR3. The chain joins TRBV6-5 to TRBJ2-6; D is possibly TRBD2 (5 bases). The V end was cut by 2 bases, the J end by 0 bases, with 5 bases between. In germline, CDR1 is MNHEY, CDR2 SVGAGI. The CDR3 runs to 15 residues. CDR3 nucleotides: TGTGCCAGCAGTTACGGAGGCTCTGGGGCCAACGTCCTGACTTTC. Its translation is CASSYGGSGANVLTF.

The genes are TRBV5-4 and TRBJ1-6, with D uncertain. The germline CDR1 and CDR2 sequences are SGHNT and YYREEE (reference sequence). V was pared by 0 bases and J by 4 bases, with 5 bases between. The CDR3 is made up of 14 amino acids. CDR3 in amino acids: CASSLAFYNSPLHF. The DNA for the CDR3 is TGTGCCAGCAGCTTGGCCTTTTATAATTCACCCCTCCACTTT.

The CDR3 DNA reads as TGTGCCAGCAGCTTGGATGGCAGGGGGGCTAATGAAAAACTGTTTTTT. As protein: CASSLDGRGANEKLFF. This chain joins TRBV5-6 and TRBJ1-4; 7 bases are shared with TRBD1. CDR3 length: 16 amino acids. Per the germline V gene, CDR1 is SGHDT and CDR2 is YYEEEE. Germline trimming cut 0 bases from V and 3 bases from J; bases unmatched to any gene: 5. The full variable domain, with the rest looked up from reference TRBV5-6 and TRBJ1-4, is DAGVTQSPTHLIKTRGQQVTLRCSPKSGHDTVSWYQQALGQGPQFIFQYYEEEERQRGNFPDRFSGHQFPNYSSELNVNALLLGDSALYLCASSLDGRGANEKLFFGSGTQLSVL.